This T cell receptor beta chain derives from a study of CXCR3-negative and CXCR3-positive naive CD8 T cells. Study-level points and caveats: Naive cells positive for CXCR3 carried more hydrophobic TRB CDR3s than CXCR3-negative ones. Both naive subsets had comparably high diversity; memory CD8+ cells much lower. Naive subsets had comparable surface CD5, so TRB CDR3 properties gauged TCR strength. CXCR3 levels fell partly with cryopreservation; most assays relied on fresh PBMCs.

Cells classed as naive CD8+ T cells were CD45RO-CCR7+CD27+CD95-. As concerns this clonotype: Its antigen is currently unknown.

CDR3 length: 15 amino acids. Germline loops: CDR1 MDHEN, CDR2 SYDVKM. TRB cDNA was prepared as libraries by UMI-labeled 5' RACE. TCRdb reprocessed the 5' RACE reads and keeps a single row for each CDR3 protein, giving no DNA. The sample's table shows tens of thousands of distinct CDR3 sequences. The chain carries TRBV28 and TRBJ2-3; TCRdb's D call, TRBD2, is unchecked because there is no DNA. Sequencing used naive CXCR3+ CD8+ T cells from blood. Subset specified: CD45RO-CCR7+CD27+CD95- naive CD8+ T cells expressing CXCR3 (TNR3+). This TCR came from a human donor in good health. Some clones in this sample may be carry-over from other donors' samples. The CDR3 region is CASSLTSGGSDTQYF.